This T cell receptor (beta chain) originates from a study of blood T cell repertoires in COVID-19. Overall study context: Acute-phase and convalescent COVID-19 samples originated in the United States, Italy and Spain. Nucleic acid was either cDNA or gDNA, and it came from T cells, B-cell-depleted T cells, or PBMCs.

Generated by immunoSEQ multiplex PCR, the TCRdb table keeps only in-frame clones and is missing some. This table holds 70,000 to 95,000 clones, around 80% found once. The germline V gene encodes CDR1 SGHTS and CDR2 YDEGEE. V was clipped by 3 bases and J by 6 bases; unmatched bases: 5. This CDR3 comprises 14 residues. The J gene is TRBJ2-4, the V gene TRBV5-8, with 8 bases identical to TRBD2. Material for sequencing was peripheral blood. The sequence was obtained from a woman aged 40 to 50 with active or convalescent COVID-19. In DNA, the CDR3 is TGTGCCAGCAGCTACGGGGGGGGAATAAACATTCAGTACTTC. Translating it yields CASSYGGGINIQYF.